The entry below gives a single TCR beta chain sequence along with its context. This record comes from a study of blood T cell repertoires in COVID-19. As for the study in general: Researchers got acute and convalescent COVID-19 samples from the United States, Italy and Spain. PBMCs, B-cell-depleted T cells, or T cells provided the cDNA or gDNA that made up the material.

Profiled with immunoSEQ multiplex PCR; TCRdb holds only in-frame clones, not every one. Among hundreds of thousands of clones listed, approximately 91% were seen once. This sequence originates from a man aged 18 to 30 with active or convalescent COVID-19. The sequenced sample was peripheral blood.

The CDR3 sequence: CASSSGLDEQFF. Written as DNA, the CDR3 is TGTGCCAGCAGCTCCGGACTCGATGAGCAGTTCTTC. V gene TRBV5-4 combines with J gene TRBJ2-1; tentative D call: TRBD2 (5 bases). Germline lookup yields CDR1 SGHNT and CDR2 YYREEE (reference sequence). The CDR3 length is 12 residues. Trimming shortened V by 3 bases and J by 8 bases, and 9 bases separated the two germline ends. Drawing the rest from reference TRBV5-4 and TRBJ2-1, the complete variable domain is ETGVTQSPTHLIKTRGQQVTLRCSSQSGHNTVSWYQQALGQGPQFIFQYYREEENGRGNFPPRFSGLQFPNYSSELNVNALELDDSALYLCASSSGLDEQFFGPGTRLTVL.